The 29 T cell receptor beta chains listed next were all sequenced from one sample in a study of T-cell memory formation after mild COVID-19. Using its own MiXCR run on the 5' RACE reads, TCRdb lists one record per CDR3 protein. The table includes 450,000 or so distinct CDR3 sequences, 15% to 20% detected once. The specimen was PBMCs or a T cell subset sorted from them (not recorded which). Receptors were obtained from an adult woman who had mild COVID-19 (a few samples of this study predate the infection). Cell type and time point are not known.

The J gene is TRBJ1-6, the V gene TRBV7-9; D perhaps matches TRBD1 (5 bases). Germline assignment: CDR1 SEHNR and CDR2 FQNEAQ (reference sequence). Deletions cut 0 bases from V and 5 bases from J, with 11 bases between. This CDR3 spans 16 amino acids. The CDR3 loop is CASSLAGAADNSPLHF. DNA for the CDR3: TGTGCCAGCAGCTTAGCCGGGGCAGCAGATAATTCACCCCTCCACTTT.

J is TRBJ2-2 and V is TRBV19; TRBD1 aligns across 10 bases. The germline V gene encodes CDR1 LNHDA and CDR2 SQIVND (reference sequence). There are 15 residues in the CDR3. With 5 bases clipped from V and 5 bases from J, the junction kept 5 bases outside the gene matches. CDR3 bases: TGTGCCAGTAGTGTCAGGACAGGGGGGACCGGGGAGCTGTTTTTT. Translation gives CASSVRTGGTGELFF.

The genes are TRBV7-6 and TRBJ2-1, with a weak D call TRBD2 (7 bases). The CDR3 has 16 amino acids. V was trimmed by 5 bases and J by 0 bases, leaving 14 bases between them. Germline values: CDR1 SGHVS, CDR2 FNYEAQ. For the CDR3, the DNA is TGTGCCAGCAGCCCAAGGGGGGGATACTCCTACAATGAGCAGTTCTTC. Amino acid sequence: CASSPRGGYSYNEQFF.

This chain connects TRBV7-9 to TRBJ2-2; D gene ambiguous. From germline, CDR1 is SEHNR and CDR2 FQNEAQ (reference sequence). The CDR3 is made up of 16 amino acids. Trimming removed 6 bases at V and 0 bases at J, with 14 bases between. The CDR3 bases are TGTGCCAGCAGTCGCCGGGCACCTTCGAACACCGGGGAGCTGTTTTTT. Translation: CASSRRAPSNTGELFF.

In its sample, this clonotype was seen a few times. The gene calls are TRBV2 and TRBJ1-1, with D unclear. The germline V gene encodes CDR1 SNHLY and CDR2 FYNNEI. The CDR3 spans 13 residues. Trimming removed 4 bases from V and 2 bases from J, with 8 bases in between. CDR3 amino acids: CASSVGYNTEAFF. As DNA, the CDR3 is TGTGCCAGCAGTGTAGGCTATAACACTGAAGCTTTCTTT.

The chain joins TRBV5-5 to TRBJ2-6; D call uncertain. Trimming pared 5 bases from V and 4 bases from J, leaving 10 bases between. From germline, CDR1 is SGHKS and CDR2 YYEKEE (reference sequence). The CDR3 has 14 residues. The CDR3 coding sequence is TGTGCCAGCAGTTGGGTGGAAGGGGCCAACGTCCTGACTTTC. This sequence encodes CASSWVEGANVLTF.

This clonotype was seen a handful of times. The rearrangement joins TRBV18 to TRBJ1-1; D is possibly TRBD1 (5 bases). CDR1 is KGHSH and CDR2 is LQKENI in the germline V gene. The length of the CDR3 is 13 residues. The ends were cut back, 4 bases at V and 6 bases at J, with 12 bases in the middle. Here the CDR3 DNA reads TGTGCCAGCTCACAGTTGGAAGGGGCTGAAGCTTTCTTT. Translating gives CASSQLEGAEAFF.

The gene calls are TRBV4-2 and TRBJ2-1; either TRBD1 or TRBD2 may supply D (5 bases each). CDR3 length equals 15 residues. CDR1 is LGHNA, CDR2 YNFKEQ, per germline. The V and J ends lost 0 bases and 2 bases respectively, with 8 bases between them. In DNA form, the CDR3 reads TGTGCCAGCAGCCAAGAACCGGGACCCTACAATGAGCAGTTCTTC. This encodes CASSQEPGPYNEQFF.

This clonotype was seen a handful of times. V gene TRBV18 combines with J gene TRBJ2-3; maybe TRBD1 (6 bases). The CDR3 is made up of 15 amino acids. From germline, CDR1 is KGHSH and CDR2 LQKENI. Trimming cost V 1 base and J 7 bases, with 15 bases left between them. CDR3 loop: CASSPQTGSPNTQYF. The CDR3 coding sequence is TGTGCCAGCTCACCACAAACAGGGTCACCGAATACGCAGTATTTT.

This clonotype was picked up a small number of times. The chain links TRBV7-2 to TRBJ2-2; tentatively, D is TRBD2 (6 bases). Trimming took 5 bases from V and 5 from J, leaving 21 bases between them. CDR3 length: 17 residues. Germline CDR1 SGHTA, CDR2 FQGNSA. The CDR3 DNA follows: TGTGCCAGCAGCCTAGACGTGTTTGTTGCGGGAACCGGGGAGCTGTTTTTT. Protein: CASSLDVFVAGTGELFF.

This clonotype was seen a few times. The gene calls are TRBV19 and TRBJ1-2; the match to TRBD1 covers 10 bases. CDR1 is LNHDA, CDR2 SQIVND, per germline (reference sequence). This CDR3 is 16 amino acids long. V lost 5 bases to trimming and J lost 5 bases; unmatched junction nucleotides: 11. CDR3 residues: CASSFIRPGQGYGYTF. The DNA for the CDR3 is TGTGCCAGTAGTTTTATCCGACCGGGACAGGGGTATGGCTACACCTTC.

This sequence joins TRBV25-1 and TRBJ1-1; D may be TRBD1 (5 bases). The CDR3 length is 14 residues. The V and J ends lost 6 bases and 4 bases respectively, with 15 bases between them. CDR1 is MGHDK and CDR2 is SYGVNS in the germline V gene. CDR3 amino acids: CASRTLGAATEAFF. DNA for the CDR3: TGTGCCAGCAGGACCTTAGGGGCTGCCACTGAAGCTTTCTTT.

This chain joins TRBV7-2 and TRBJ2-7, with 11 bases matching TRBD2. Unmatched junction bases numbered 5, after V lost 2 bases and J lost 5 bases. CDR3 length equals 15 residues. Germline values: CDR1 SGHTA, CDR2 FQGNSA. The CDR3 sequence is CASSLTTSGNHEQYF. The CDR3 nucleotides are TGTGCCAGCAGCTTAACGACTAGCGGGAACCACGAGCAGTACTTC.

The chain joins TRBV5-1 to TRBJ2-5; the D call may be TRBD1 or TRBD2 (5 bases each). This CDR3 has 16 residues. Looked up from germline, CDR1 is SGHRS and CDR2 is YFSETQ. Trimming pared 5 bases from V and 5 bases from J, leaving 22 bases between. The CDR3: CASREGKALGRETQYF. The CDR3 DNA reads TGCGCCAGCAGAGAGGGGAAGGCCCTCGGGCGGGAGACCCAGTACTTC. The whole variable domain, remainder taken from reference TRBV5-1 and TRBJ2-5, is KAGVTQTPRYLIKTRGQQVTLSCSPISGHRSVSWYQQTPGQGLQFLFEYFSETQRNKGNFPGRFSGRQFSNSRSEMNVSTLELGDSALYLCASREGKALGRETQYFGPGTRLLVL.

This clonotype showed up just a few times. The CDR3 protein is CASSYRSWLNTEAFF. CDR3 in DNA: TGTGCCAGCAGTTACCGTTCGTGGCTCAACACTGAAGCTTTCTTT. J is TRBJ1-1 and V is TRBV6-5, with D hard to call. The CDR3 has 15 amino acids. Trimming shortened V by 2 bases and J by 2 bases, and 12 bases separated the two germline ends. Germline V CDR1 and CDR2: MNHEY, SVGAGI.

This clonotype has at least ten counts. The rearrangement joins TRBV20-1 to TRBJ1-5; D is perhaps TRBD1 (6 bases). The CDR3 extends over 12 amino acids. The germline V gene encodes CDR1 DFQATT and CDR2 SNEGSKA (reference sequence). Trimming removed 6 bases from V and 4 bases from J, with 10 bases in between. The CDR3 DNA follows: TGCAGTGCCAAGACAGGAAATCAGCCCCAGCATTTT. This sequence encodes CSAKTGNQPQHF.

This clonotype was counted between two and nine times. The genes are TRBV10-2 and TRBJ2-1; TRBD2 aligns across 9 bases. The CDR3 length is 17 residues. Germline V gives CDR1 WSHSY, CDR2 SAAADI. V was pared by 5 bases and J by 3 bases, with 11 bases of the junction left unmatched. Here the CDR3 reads CASSTVGASGVYNEQFF. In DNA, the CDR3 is TGCGCCAGCAGTACGGTAGGGGCTAGCGGGGTCTACAATGAGCAGTTCTTC.

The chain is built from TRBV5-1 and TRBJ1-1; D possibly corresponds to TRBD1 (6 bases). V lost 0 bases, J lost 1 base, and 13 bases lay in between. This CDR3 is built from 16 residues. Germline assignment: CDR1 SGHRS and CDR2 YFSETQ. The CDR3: CASSLAVQGWNTEAFF. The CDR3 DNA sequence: TGCGCCAGCAGCTTGGCCGTTCAGGGGTGGAACACTGAAGCTTTCTTT. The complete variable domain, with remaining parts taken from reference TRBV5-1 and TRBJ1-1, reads KAGVTQTPRYLIKTRGQQVTLSCSPISGHRSVSWYQQTPGQGLQFLFEYFSETQRNKGNFPGRFSGRQFSNSRSEMNVSTLELGDSALYLCASSLAVQGWNTEAFFGQGTRLTVV.

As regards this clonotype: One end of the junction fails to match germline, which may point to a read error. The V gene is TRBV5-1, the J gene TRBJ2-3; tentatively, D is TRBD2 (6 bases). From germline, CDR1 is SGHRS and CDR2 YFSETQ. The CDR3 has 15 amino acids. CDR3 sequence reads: CASSPGEWGTYTQYF. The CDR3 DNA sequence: TGCGCCAGCAGCCCGGGGGAGTGGGGCACATATACGCAGTATTTT.

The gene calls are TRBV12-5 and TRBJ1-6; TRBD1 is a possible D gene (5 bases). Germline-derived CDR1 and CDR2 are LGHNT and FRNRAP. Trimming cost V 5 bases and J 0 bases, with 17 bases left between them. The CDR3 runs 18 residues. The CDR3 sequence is CASGILDKGNSYNSPLHF. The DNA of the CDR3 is TGTGCTAGTGGTATACTCGACAAGGGGAACTCCTATAATTCACCCCTCCACTTT. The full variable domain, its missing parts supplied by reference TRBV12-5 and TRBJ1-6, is DARVTQTPRHKVTEMGQEVTMRCQPILGHNTVFWYRQTMMQGLELLAYFRNRAPLDDSGMPKDRFSAEMPDATLATLKIQPSEPRDSAVYFCASGILDKGNSYNSPLHFGNGTRLTVT.

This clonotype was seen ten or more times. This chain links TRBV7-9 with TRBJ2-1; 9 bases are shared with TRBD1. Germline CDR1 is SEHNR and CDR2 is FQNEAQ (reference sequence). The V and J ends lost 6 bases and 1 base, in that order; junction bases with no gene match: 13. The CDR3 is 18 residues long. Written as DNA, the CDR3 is TGTGCCAGCAGAGGAAAACAGGGGGCTCTTTCGTCCTACAATGAGCAGTTCTTC. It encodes CASRGKQGALSSYNEQFF.

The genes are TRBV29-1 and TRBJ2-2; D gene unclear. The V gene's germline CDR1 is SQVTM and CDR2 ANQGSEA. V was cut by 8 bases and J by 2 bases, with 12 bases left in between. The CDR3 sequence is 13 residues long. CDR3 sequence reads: CSFGNSNTGELFF. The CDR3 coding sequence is TGCAGCTTTGGGAACAGCAACACCGGGGAGCTGTTTTTT.

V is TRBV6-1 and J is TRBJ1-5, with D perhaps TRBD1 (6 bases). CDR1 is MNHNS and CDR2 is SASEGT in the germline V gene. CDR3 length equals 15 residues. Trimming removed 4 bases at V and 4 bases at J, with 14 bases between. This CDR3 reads CASSGPQGWNQPQHF. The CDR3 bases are TGTGCCAGCAGTGGACCCCAGGGGTGGAATCAGCCCCAGCATTTT.

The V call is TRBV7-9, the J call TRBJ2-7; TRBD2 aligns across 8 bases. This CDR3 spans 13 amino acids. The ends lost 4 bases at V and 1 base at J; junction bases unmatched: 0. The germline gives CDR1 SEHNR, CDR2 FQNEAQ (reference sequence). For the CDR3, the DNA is TGTGCCAGCAGCTCTAGCGGGTCCTACGAGCAGTACTTC. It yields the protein CASSSSGSYEQYF. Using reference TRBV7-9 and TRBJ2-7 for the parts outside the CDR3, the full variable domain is DTGVSQNPRHKITKRGQNVTFRCDPISEHNRLYWYRQTLGQGPEFLTYFQNEAQLEKSRLLSDRFSAERPKGSFSTLEIQRTEQGDSAMYLCASSSSGSYEQYFGPGTRLTVT.

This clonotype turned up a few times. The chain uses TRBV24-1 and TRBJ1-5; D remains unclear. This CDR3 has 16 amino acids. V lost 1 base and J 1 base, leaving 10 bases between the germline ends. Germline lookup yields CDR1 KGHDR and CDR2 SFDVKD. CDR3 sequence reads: CATSDFRGKSNQPQHF. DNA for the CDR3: TGTGCCACCAGTGATTTTCGAGGAAAGAGCAATCAGCCCCAGCATTTT.

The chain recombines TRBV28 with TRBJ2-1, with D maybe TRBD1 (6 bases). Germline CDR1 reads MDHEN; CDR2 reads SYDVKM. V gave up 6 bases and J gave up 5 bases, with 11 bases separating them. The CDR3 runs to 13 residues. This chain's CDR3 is CASSIDRNNEQFF. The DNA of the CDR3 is TGTGCCAGCAGCATAGACAGGAACAATGAGCAGTTCTTC.

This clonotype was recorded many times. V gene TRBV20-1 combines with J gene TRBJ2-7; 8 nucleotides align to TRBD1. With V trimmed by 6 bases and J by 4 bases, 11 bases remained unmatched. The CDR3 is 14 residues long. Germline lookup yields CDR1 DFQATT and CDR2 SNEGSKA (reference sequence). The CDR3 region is CSAKQGGRLYEQYF. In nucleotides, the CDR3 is TGCAGTGCGAAACAGGGGGGTCGCCTATACGAGCAGTACTTC.

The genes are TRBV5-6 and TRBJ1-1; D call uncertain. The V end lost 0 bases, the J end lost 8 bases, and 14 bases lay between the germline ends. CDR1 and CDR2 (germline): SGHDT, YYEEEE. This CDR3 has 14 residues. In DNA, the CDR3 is TGTGCCAGCAGCTTGGATTCGAAACTAGGGGAAGCTTTCTTT. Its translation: CASSLDSKLGEAFF.

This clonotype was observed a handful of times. CDR3 sequence (DNA): TGTGCCAGCAGTTACGCGGGGCAAGAGACCCAGTACTTC. This gives the protein CASSYAGQETQYF. This chain uses TRBV6-5 with TRBJ2-5; D may be TRBD2 (6 bases). Deletions cut 2 bases from V and 2 bases from J, with 6 bases between. From germline, CDR1 is MNHEY and CDR2 SVGAGI. The CDR3 has 13 residues.